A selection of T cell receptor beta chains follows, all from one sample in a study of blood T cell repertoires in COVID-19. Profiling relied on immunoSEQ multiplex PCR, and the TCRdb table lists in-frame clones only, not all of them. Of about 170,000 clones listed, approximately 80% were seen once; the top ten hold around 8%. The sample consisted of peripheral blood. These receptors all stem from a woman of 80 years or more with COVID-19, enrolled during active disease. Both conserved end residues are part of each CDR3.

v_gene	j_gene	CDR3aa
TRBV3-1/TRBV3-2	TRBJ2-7	CASSLPGAIYEQYF
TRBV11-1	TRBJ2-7	CASSFARGGSYEQYF
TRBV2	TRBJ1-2	CASSAPGGARGYTF
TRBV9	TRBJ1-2	CASSAGTGPNYGYTF
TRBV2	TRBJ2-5	CASSERETQYF
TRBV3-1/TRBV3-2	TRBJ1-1	CASSPRVRSEAFF
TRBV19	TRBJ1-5	CASMGRRGSPTAGEPQHF
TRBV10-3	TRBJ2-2	CAIRRQGSTGELFF
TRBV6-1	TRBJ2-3	CASSDRGSTDTQYF
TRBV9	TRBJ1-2	CASSLTPQDSHNYGYTF
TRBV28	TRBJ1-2	CASSPQGYGYTF
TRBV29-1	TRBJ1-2	CSTAGIDYGYTF
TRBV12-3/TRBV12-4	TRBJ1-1	CASSLPGEAFF
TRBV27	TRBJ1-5	CASTLDGRFNRQPQHF
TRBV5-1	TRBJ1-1	CASSHSLSNTEAFF